This T cell receptor beta chain derives from a study of early T cells in non-severe SARS-CoV-2 infection. The length of the CDR3 is 14 residues. Trimming shortened V by 6 bases and J by 0 bases, and 12 bases separated the two germline ends. Per germline, CDR1 SQVTM and CDR2 ANQGSEA. One entry per CDR3 protein, called by TCRdb with MiXCR from the 5' RACE reads. Of fewer than 80,000 distinct CDR3 sequences in the sample, roughly an eighth were seen once. The clonotype originates from an adult who was a healthcare worker with PCR-confirmed SARS-CoV-2 infection or an uninfected control (not recorded which). Sequenced input: whole blood. This chain links TRBV29-1 with TRBJ2-1; no firm D call. CDR3 in amino acids: CSVERLGSYNEQFF. CDR3 DNA sequence: TGCAGCGTCGAGAGGTTGGGCTCCTACAATGAGCAGTTCTTC.